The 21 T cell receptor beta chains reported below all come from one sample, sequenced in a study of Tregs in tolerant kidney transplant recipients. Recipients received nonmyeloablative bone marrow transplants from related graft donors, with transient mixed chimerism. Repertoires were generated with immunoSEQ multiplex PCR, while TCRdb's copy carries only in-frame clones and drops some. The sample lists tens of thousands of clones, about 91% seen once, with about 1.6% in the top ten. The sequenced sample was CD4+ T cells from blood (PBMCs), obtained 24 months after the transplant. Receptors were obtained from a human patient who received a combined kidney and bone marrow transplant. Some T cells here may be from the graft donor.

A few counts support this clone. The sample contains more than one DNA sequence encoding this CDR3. The CDR3 spells CASSQEQGAGSPLHF. In DNA, the CDR3 is TGTGCCAGCAGCCAGGAACAGGGGGCGGGCTCCCCCCTCCACTTT. The chain links TRBV4-2 to TRBJ1-6, with 9 bases identical to TRBD1. Germline loops: CDR1 LGHNA, CDR2 YNFKEQ. Trimming took 3 bases from V and 13 from J; bases not matched to a gene: 10. The CDR3 spans 15 residues.

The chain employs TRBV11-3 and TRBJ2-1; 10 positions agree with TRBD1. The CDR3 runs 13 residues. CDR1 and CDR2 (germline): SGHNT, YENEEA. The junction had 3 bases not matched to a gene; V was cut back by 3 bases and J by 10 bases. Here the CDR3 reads CASSLRGQGEQFF. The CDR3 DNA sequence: TGTGCCAGCAGCTTGAGGGGACAGGGGGAGCAGTTCTTC.

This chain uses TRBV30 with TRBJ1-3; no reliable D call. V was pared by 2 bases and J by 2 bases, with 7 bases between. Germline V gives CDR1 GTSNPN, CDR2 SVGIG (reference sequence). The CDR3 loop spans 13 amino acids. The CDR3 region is CAWSRGPGNTIYF. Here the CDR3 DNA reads TGTGCCTGGAGTCGAGGTCCTGGAAACACCATATATTTT.

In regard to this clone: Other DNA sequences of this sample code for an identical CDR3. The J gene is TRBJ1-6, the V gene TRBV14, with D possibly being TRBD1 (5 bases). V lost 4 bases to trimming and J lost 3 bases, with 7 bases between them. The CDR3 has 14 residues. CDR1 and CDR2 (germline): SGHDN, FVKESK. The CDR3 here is CASSRQNYNSPLHF. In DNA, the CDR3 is TGTGCCAGCAGCCGACAGAACTATAATTCACCCCTCCACTTT.

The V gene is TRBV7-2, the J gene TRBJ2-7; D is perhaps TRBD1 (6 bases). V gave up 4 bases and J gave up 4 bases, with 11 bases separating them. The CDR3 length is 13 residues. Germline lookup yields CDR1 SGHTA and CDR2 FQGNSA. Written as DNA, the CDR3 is TGTGCCAGCAGCTCGCCCGGACAGTACGAGCAGTACTTC. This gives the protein CASSSPGQYEQYF. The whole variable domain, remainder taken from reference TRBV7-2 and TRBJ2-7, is GAGVSQSPSNKVTEKGKDVELRCDPISGHTALYWYRQSLGQGLEFLIYFQGNSAPDKSGLPSDRFSAERTGGSVSTLTIQRTQQEDSAVYLCASSSPGQYEQYFGPGTRLTVT.

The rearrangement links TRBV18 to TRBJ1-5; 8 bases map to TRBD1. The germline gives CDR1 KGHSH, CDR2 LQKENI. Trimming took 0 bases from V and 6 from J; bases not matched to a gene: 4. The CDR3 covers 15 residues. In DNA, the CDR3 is TGTGCCAGCTCACCACCTTCAGGGGGCCTTCAGCCCCAGCATTTT. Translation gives CASSPPSGGLQPQHF.

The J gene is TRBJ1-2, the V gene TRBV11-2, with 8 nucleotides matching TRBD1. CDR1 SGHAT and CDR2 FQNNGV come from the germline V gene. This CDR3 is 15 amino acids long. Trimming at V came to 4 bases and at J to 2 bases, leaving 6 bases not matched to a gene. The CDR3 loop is CASSSRQGKNYGYTF. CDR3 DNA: TGTGCCAGCAGCTCACGACAGGGGAAAAACTATGGCTACACCTTC.

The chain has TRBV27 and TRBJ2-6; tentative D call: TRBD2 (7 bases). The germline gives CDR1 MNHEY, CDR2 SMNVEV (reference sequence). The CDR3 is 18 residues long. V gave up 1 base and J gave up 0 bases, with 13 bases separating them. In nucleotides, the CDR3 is TGTGCCAGCAGTTTATTGGGGGGGGCCCGCTCTGGGGCCAACGTCCTGACTTTC. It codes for CASSLLGGARSGANVLTF.

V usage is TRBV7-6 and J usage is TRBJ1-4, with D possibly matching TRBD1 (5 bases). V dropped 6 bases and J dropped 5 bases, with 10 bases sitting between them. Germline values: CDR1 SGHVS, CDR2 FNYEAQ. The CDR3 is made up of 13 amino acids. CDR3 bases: TGTGCCAGCAGTAGGGGCACCAATGAAAAACTGTTTTTT. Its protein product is CASSRGTNEKLFF. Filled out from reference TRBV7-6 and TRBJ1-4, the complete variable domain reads GAGVSQSPRYKVTKRGQDVALRCDPISGHVSLYWYRQALGQGPEFLTYFNYEAQQDKSGLPNDRFSAERPEGSISTLTIQRTEQRDSAMYRCASSRGTNEKLFFGSGTQLSVL.

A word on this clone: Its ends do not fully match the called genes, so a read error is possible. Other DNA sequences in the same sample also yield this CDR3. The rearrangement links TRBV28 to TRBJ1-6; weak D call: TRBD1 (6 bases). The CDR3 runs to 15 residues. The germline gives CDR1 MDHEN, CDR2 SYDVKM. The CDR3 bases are TGTGCCAGCAGGCCGACGGGACACACCTATTCCCCCCTCCACTTT. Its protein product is CASRPTGHTYSPLHF.

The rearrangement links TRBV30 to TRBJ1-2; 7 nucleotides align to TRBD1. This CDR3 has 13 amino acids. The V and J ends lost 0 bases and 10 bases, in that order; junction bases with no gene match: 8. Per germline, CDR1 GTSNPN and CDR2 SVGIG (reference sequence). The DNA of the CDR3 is TGTGCCTGGAGTGTAAGGACAGGATCCATCTACACCTTC. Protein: CAWSVRTGSIYTF. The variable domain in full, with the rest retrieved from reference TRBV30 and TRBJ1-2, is SQTIHQWPATLVQPVGSPLSLECTVEGTSNPNLYWYRQAAGRGLQLLFYSVGIGQISSEVPQNLSASRPQDRQFILSSKKLLLSDSGFYLCAWSVRTGSIYTFGSGTRLTVV.

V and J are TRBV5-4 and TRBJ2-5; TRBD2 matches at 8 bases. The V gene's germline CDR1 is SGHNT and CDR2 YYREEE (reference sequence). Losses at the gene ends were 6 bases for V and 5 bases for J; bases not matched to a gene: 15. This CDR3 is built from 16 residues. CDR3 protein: CASTPKGLAGPETQYF. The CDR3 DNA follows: TGTGCCAGCACCCCAAAGGGGCTAGCGGGTCCGGAGACCCAGTACTTC. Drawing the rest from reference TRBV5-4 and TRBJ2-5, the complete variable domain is ETGVTQSPTHLIKTRGQQVTLRCSSQSGHNTVSWYQQALGQGPQFIFQYYREEENGRGNFPPRFSGLQFPNYSSELNVNALELDDSALYLCASTPKGLAGPETQYFGPGTRLLVL.

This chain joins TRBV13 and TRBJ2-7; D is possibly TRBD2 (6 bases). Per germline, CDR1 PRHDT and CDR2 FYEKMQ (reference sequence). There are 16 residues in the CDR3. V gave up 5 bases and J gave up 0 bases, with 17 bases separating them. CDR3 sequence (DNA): TGTGCCAGCAGCCTTTGGGACTCACCATTCTCCTACGAGCAGTACTTC. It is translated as CASSLWDSPFSYEQYF.

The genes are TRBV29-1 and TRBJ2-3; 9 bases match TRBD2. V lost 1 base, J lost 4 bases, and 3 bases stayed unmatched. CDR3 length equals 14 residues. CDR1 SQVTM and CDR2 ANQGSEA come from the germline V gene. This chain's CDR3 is CSVEGGGAPDTQYF. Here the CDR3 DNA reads TGCAGCGTTGAAGGCGGGGGGGCCCCAGATACGCAGTATTTT.

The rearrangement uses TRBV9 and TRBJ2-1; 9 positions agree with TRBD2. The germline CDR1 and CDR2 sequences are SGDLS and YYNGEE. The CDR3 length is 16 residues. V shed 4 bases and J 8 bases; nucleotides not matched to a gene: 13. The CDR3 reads CASSRGDSGGIDEQFF. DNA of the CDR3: TGTGCCAGCAGCCGGGGGGATAGCGGGGGAATAGATGAGCAGTTCTTC.

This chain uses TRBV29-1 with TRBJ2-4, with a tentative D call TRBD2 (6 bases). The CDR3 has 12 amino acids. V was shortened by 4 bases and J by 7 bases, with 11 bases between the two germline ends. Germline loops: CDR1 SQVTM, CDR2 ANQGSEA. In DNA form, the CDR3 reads TGCAGCGTTGTCTATGGAGGGAACATTCAGTACTTC. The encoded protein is CSVVYGGNIQYF. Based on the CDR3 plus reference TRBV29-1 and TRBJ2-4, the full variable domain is SAVISQKPSRDICQRGTSLTIQCQVDSQVTMMFWYRQQPGQSLTLIATANQGSEATYESGFVIDKFPISRPNLTFSTLTVSNMSPEDSSIYLCSVVYGGNIQYFGAGTRLSVL.

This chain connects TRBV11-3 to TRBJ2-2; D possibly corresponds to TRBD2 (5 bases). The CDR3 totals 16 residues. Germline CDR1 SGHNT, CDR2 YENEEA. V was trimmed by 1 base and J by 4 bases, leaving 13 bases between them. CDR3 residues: CASSLGRPGSTGELFF. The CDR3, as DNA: TGTGCCAGCAGCTTAGGGAGGCCGGGGAGCACCGGGGAGCTGTTTTTT.

This chain's CDR3 is CASSYQPGLAPDTQYF. The CDR3 DNA reads TGTGCCAGCAGCTATCAACCGGGACTAGCCCCAGATACGCAGTATTTT. This rearrangement joins TRBV7-2 to TRBJ2-3; 9 nucleotides align to TRBD2. The CDR3 sequence is 16 residues long. The trim removed 4 bases at V and 4 bases at J, leaving 9 bases unmatched. Per the germline V gene, CDR1 is SGHTA and CDR2 is FQGNSA.

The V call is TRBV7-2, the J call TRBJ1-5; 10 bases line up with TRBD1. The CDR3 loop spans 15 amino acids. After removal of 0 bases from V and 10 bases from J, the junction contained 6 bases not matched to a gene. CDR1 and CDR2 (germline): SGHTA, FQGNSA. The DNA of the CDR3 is TGTGCCAGCAGCTTAGCCGGGACAGGGGCCTCCCCCCAGCATTTT. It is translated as CASSLAGTGASPQHF.

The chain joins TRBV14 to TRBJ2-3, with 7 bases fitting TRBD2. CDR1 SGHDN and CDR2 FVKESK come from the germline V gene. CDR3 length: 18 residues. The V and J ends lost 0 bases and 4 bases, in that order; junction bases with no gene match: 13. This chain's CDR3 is CASSQEVLGGFPPDTQYF. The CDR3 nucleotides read TGTGCCAGCAGCCAAGAGGTCTTGGGGGGGTTTCCCCCAGATACGCAGTATTTT.

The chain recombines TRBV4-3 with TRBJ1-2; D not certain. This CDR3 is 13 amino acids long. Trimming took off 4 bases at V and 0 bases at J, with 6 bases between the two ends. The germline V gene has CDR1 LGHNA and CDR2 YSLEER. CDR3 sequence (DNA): TGCGCCAGCAGCCCGAGTACTAACTATGGCTACACCTTC. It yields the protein CASSPSTNYGYTF.